Each of the 15 T cell receptor beta chains below was sequenced from the same sample in a study of T cells after yellow fever vaccination. TCRdb independently ran MiXCR on the 5' RACE reads; one entry per CDR3 protein. The top ten hold 37% of the sample, which has some 70,000 distinct CDR3 sequences, more than 6.5% seen once. The sample here was CD8+ T cells sorted from PBMCs, taken about 49 days after the first yellow fever vaccination. All receptors come from a man aged 18-30 years who received the YFV17D yellow fever vaccine.

This clonotype was picked up many times. This chain links TRBV7-9 with TRBJ1-2; TRBD1 is a possible D gene (6 bases). CDR3 size: 15 residues. The V gene lost 8 bases and the J gene lost 8 bases, with 24 bases spanning the gap. Germline V gene data show CDR1 as SEHNR and CDR2 as FQNEAQ (reference sequence). CDR3 residues: CASVFGDPTRGGYTF. DNA for the CDR3: TGTGCCAGCGTCTTTGGGGACCCAACGAGGGGGGGCTACACCTTC.

In this sample, this clonotype turned up many times. V is TRBV12-3 or TRBV12-4 and J is TRBJ1-1; the match to TRBD1 covers 10 bases. This CDR3 region has 15 residues. The ends lost 4 bases at V and 3 bases at J; junction bases unmatched: 5. The CDR3 nucleotides read TGTGCCAGCAGTTGGGGGACAGGGGCGGACACTGAAGCTTTCTTT. Translated: CASSWGTGADTEAFF.

This clonotype was seen at least ten times. This chain joins TRBV6-6 and TRBJ2-5; no definite D call. This CDR3 spans 15 amino acids. The V end was cut by 4 bases, the J end by 3 bases, with 15 bases between. Germline CDR1 and CDR2: MNHNY and SVGAGI (reference sequence). The CDR3 loop reads CASSWVVQSKETQYF. CDR3 DNA: TGTGCCAGCAGTTGGGTTGTACAGTCTAAAGAGACCCAGTACTTC.

The CDR3 sequence: CASSPRDGNEQFF. The CDR3, as DNA: TGTGCCAGCAGCCCCAGGGATGGTAATGAGCAGTTCTTC. This sequence joins TRBV7-9 and TRBJ2-1, with D possibly being TRBD1 (5 bases). The germline V gene has CDR1 SEHNR and CDR2 FQNEAQ (reference sequence). Trimming pared 5 bases from V and 7 bases from J, leaving 12 bases between. This CDR3 is 13 amino acids long. The full variable domain, its missing parts supplied by reference TRBV7-9 and TRBJ2-1, is DTGVSQNPRHKITKRGQNVTFRCDPISEHNRLYWYRQTLGQGPEFLTYFQNEAQLEKSRLLSDRFSAERPKGSFSTLEIQRTEQGDSAMYLCASSPRDGNEQFFGPGTRLTVL.

This clonotype was seen only once. V usage is TRBV11-2 and J usage is TRBJ2-3, with TRBD2 matching over 8 bases. The J segment lost 1 base and the V segment lost 0 bases, leaving 12 bases of the junction unmatched. The CDR3 spans 19 residues. Per germline, CDR1 SGHAT and CDR2 FQNNGV. Here the CDR3 DNA reads TGTGCCAGCAGCTTAGATCGGGGGGGGGACATCTGGGGCACAGATACGCAGTATTTT. Amino acids: CASSLDRGGDIWGTDTQYF.

This clonotype has more than one count but fewer than ten. CDR3 in amino acids: CASSPGAAGAHRAYNEQFF. CDR3 DNA: TGTGCCAGCAGCCCCGGGGCAGCGGGGGCCCACCGGGCCTACAATGAGCAGTTCTTC. The rearrangement links TRBV4-2 to TRBJ2-1; 8 bases are shared with TRBD2. Trimming removed 4 bases from V and 2 bases from J; junction bases left unmatched: 16. Germline CDR1 reads LGHNA; CDR2 reads YNFKEQ. The CDR3 is 19 residues long.

In its sample, this clonotype was seen many times. This chain connects TRBV5-1 to TRBJ2-5; no reliable D call. The V end lost 5 bases, the J end lost 7 bases, and 15 bases lay between the germline ends. The length of the CDR3 is 13 residues. The germline CDR1 and CDR2 sequences are SGHRS and YFSETQ. The CDR3 DNA sequence: TGCGCCAGCAGTTTGACCTACCCAGGGACCCAGTACTTC. Translated: CASSLTYPGTQYF.

This clonotype has at least ten counts. The rearrangement uses TRBV5-5 and TRBJ2-7; TRBD1 aligns across 7 bases. This CDR3 has 17 amino acids. The V segment lost 1 base and the J segment 1 base; nucleotides outside the gene matches: 11. Germline values: CDR1 SGHKS, CDR2 YYEKEE (reference sequence). CDR3 sequence: CASSLLYQGVLSYEQYF. In DNA, the CDR3 is TGTGCCAGCAGCTTGTTGTACCAGGGGGTCCTTTCCTACGAGCAGTACTTC.

There are many counts of this clonotype. V and J are TRBV11-1 and TRBJ2-3; TRBD2 aligns across 8 bases. CDR1 is SGHAT and CDR2 is FQDESV in the germline V gene (reference sequence). The CDR3 extends over 19 amino acids. With 5 bases clipped from V and 2 bases from J, the junction kept 18 bases outside the gene matches. The CDR3 reads CASSTRIGTRALDTDTQYF. CDR3 nucleotide sequence: TGTGCCAGCAGCACTAGAATCGGGACTAGGGCCTTAGACACAGATACGCAGTATTTT.

This clonotype was counted ten times or more. J is TRBJ1-5 and V is TRBV10-3; no firm D call. The V gene lost 2 bases and the J gene lost 7 bases, with 15 bases spanning the gap. Per germline, CDR1 ENHRY and CDR2 SYGVKD. The CDR3 has 15 amino acids. The chain's CDR3 is CAISEQHREGQPQHF. CDR3 DNA: TGTGCCATCAGTGAGCAGCATCGGGAAGGACAGCCCCAGCATTTT.

The V and J genes are TRBV19 and TRBJ2-1, with D unresolved. This CDR3 has 15 residues. Trimming took off 2 bases at V and 0 bases at J, with 8 bases between the two ends. Germline CDR1 reads LNHDA; CDR2 reads SQIVND (reference sequence). CDR3 sequence (DNA): TGTGCCAGTAGTATACTGATGAGCTCCTACAATGAGCAGTTCTTC. Its protein is CASSILMSSYNEQFF.

This clonotype occurred a few times. The chain is built from TRBV6-5 and TRBJ2-3; 12 bases map to TRBD2. With V trimmed by 6 bases and J by 2 bases, 9 bases remained unmatched. There are 17 residues in the CDR3. Germline V gives CDR1 MNHEY, CDR2 SVGAGI. The CDR3 sequence is CASSLTWTSGDTDTQYF. The CDR3 DNA reads as TGTGCCAGCAGCCTCACCTGGACTAGCGGGGACACAGATACGCAGTATTTT.

The V gene is TRBV29-1, the J gene TRBJ1-2; maybe TRBD1 (5 bases). The CDR3 runs 13 residues. Germline values: CDR1 SQVTM, CDR2 ANQGSEA. Deletions cut 5 bases from V and 3 bases from J, with 13 bases between. The CDR3 nucleotides are TGCAGCGTTCCCTCGCAGGGCGACTATGGCTACACCTTC. It specifies CSVPSQGDYGYTF.

This chain joins TRBV19 and TRBJ1-5, with D perhaps matching TRBD1 (5 bases). Germline CDR1 reads LNHDA; CDR2 reads SQIVND (reference sequence). The CDR3 sequence is 15 residues long. The V gene lost 3 bases and the J gene lost 4 bases, with 13 bases spanning the gap. The CDR3 loop reads CASSMTGAGNQPQHF. The DNA of the CDR3 is TGTGCCAGTAGTATGACCGGGGCCGGGAATCAGCCCCAGCATTTT.

This clonotype was seen many times. The chain employs TRBV21-1 and TRBJ2-7. TRBV21-1 is tagged as a pseudogene. CDR3 length equals 13 residues. CDR3 loop: CASSSIKTYEQYF. The CDR3 DNA sequence: TGTGCCAGCAGCTCTATCAAAACCTACGAGCAGTACTTC.